A selection of T cell receptor beta chains follows, all from one sample in a study of Graves' ophthalmopathy and Graves' hyperthyroidism. TCRdb re-called the multiplex PCR reads with MiXCR, one entry per CDR3 protein. The table records 350,000 to 450,000 distinct CDR3 sequences, roughly 20% of them present only once. Sequencing input: peripheral blood. These receptors were obtained from a woman aged 18-30 years with stable Graves' hyperthyroidism. Each CDR3 is given with its conserved first and last residue. A D gene is named only where the DNA matches it firmly. Clone size is stated in some rows and not others, as once, few, many or a class when expanded.

D gene | J gene | V gene | clone size | CDR3 protein | CDR3 DNA
TRBD1 | TRBJ2-2 | TRBV20-1 | many | CSARLQGAAGELFF | TGCAGTGCTAGGTTACAGGGGGCGGCCGGGGAGCTGTTTTTT
NA | TRBJ2-7 | TRBV28 | many | CASSRLVAYEQYF | TGTGCCAGCAGCCGACTGGTAGCCTACGAGCAGTACTTC
NA | TRBJ1-1 | TRBV19 | many | CASIPRAGTEAFF | TGTGCCAGTATCCCTCGGGCGGGCACTGAAGCTTTCTTT
TRBD1 | TRBJ2-5 | TRBV12-5 | many | CASGLGGSGQGETQYF | TGTGCTAGTGGTTTGGGAGGGTCGGGACAGGGAGAGACCCAGTACTTC
TRBD2 | TRBJ2-7 | TRBV2 | NA | CASSDSGRHSYEQYF | TGTGCCAGCAGTGATAGCGGGAGGCACTCCTACGAGCAGTACTTC
TRBD1 | TRBJ1-1 | TRBV19 | many | CASSIKGANTEAFF | TGTGCCAGTAGTATCAAGGGGGCGAACACTGAAGCTTTCTTT
TRBD2 | TRBJ2-7 | TRBV20-1 | many | CSAGAGLAGRYEQYF | TGCAGTGCCGGAGCGGGACTAGCGGGCCGGTACGAGCAGTACTTC
NA | TRBJ1-1 | TRBV6-2/TRBV6-3 | many | CASSRGTGTEAFF | TGTGCCAGCAGTCGGGGGACGGGGACTGAAGCTTTCTTT
NA | TRBJ1-6 | TRBV28 | many | CASSLPISYNSPLHF | TGTGCCAGCAGTCTTCCCATCTCCTATAATTCACCCCTCCACTTT
TRBD1 | TRBJ1-6 | TRBV28 | once | CASSPPGQNLSPPHF | TGTGCCAGCAGCCCCCCGGGACAGAATTTGTCACCCCCCCACTTT
TRBD2 | TRBJ2-5 | TRBV7-2 | few | CASRHASGQETQYF | TGTGCCAGCAGACATGCTAGCGGCCAAGAGACCCAGTACTTC
TRBD2 | TRBJ2-7 | TRBV11-2 | many | CASSLTSGPPYEQYF | TGTGCCAGCAGCTTAACTAGCGGGCCACCCTACGAGCAGTACTTC
NA | TRBJ2-5 | TRBV25-1 | many | CASSESQWRETQYF | TGTGCCAGCAGTGAATCCCAGTGGAGAGAGACCCAGTACTTC